The sequence of this T cell receptor beta chain was determined in a study of blood T cell repertoires in COVID-19. For the study at large: Acute and convalescent COVID-19 samples came from the United States, Italy and Spain.

CDR1 SNHLY and CDR2 FYNNEI come from the germline V gene. The V gene end was trimmed by 4 bases and the J gene end by 1 base; junction bases not matched to a gene: 18. There are 23 residues in the CDR3. The table came from immunoSEQ multiplex PCR; TCRdb's copy has only in-frame clones and leaves some out. The profile shows approximately 230,000 clones, approximately 86% of them singletons. The participants were between roughly 18 and 90 years old and came from under 25 US areas. Donors were grouped by their self-reported clinical history. What was sequenced was PBMCs or T cells enriched from blood (not recorded which). This TCR was recovered from a woman aged 25 to 39 with acute COVID-19. This chain uses TRBV2 with TRBJ2-2; the match to TRBD2 covers 16 bases. CDR3 in DNA: TGTGCCAGCAGTGGGTTGGGATTGGAGGGACTAGCGGGGGGGAAGTTGAACACCGGGGAGCTGTTTTTT. This codes for CASSGLGLEGLAGGKLNTGELFF.